This record covers a single T cell receptor beta chain. The data stem from a study of blood T cell repertoires in COVID-19. On the study more broadly: From the United States, Italy and Spain came samples of acute and convalescent COVID-19.

Method: immunoSEQ multiplex PCR; TCRdb's copy keeps in-frame clones and lacks some. Of 100,000 to 120,000 clones listed, 88% were seen once; the top ten hold over 2%. CDR3 length equals 13 residues. CDR1 is ENHRY and CDR2 is SYGVKD in the germline V gene. Trimming removed 5 bases from V and 4 bases from J; junction bases left unmatched: 3. This chain connects TRBV10-3 to TRBJ1-2, with 8 nucleotides matching TRBD1. The source is a human donor in a cohort sampled during active COVID-19. Sequenced input: peripheral blood. The chain's CDR3 is CAISLDRAYGYTF. The DNA for the CDR3 is TGTGCCATCAGTCTGGACAGGGCCTATGGCTACACCTTC.